This T cell receptor (beta chain) derives from a study of memory CD4+ T cells and cytomegalovirus serostatus. Overall study: Donors were healthy Belgian adults, under 10 CMV seropositive and under 30 seronegative.

Single viable CD3+CD4+CD8-CD45RO+ cells were sorted as the memory CD4+ T cells. The CDR3 extends over 19 amino acids. Looked up from germline, CDR1 is SSHAT and CDR2 is FNYEAQ (reference sequence). Points from the study as a whole: The CMV-associated TCR signature appears largely within the CD4+ memory repertoire.

Of note for this clone: Its antigen remains unidentified. At one of its ends the junction is not consistent with the germline gene, which may arise from a read error.

Some clones are missing from TCRdb's copy, which holds only in-frame ones; the method was immunoSEQ multiplex PCR. The repertoire holds about 44,000 clones, with about 80% as singletons. The receptor was derived from an adult in good health and CMV-seronegative. The chain joins TRBV7-7 to TRBJ2-6; D not resolved. What was sequenced was memory CD4+ T cells from blood. The CDR3 here is CASSPLLGRFVSGANVLTF. CDR3 nucleotides: TGTGCTAGCAGCCCCCTTCTCGGCAGGTTCGTCTCTGGGGCCAACGTCCTGACTTTC.